The present T cell receptor beta chain was sequenced within a study of technical replicates of blood from a handful of donors. TCRdb's copy holds only in-frame clones and misses some; the assay was immunoSEQ multiplex PCR. In the table there are approximately 15,000 clones, approximately 86% of which are singletons. Germline-derived CDR1 and CDR2 are MNHNS and SASEGT. After removal of 4 bases from V and 0 bases from J, the junction contained 2 bases not matched to a gene. This CDR3 is built from 15 residues. This TCR was sampled from a human donor in good health. The V and J genes are TRBV6-1 and TRBJ2-7, with 11 bases fitting TRBD2. Sequencing was performed on PBMCs. The CDR3 nucleotides are TGTGCCAGCAGTGGTGGGACTAGCGGCTCCTACGAGCAGTACTTC. Amino acid sequence: CASSGGTSGSYEQYF.